These 12 T cell receptor beta chains share one sample of origin, sequenced in a study of blood T cells in healthy people across ages (dated by TCRdb to about 2015). Library preparation used 5' RACE. TCRdb records Illumina HiSeq 2500 as the sequencer. The second PCR ran for about 6 to 12 cycles and used a J-beta primer mix along with a sample-barcoded 5' primer. In-frame beta chains were kept once TCRdb had trimmed the public reads at Q25 with fastp and called clones with MiXCR. For every CDR3 protein sequence, its rows merge into one entry that carries the most common genes and DNA. This sample holds 1.6 million or so distinct CDR3 sequences; roughly 32% were observed only once. The ten largest account for around 10% of the sample. The specimen sequenced was blood. These receptors were taken from a woman in her twenties or thirties in good health.

The J gene is TRBJ2-7, the V gene TRBV7-9, with 7 nucleotides matching TRBD2. The CDR3 covers 15 residues. The ends lost 3 bases at V and 3 bases at J; junction bases unmatched: 8. Germline V gene sequence: CDR1 SEHNR, CDR2 FQNEAQ (reference sequence). CDR3 loop: CASSFRIAGVYEQYF. CDR3 nucleotide sequence: TGTGCCAGCAGCTTTCGAATAGCGGGCGTCTACGAGCAGTACTTC.

This chain connects TRBV20-1 to TRBJ2-5, with 11 nucleotides matching TRBD2. The CDR3 runs to 15 residues. The junction had 9 bases not matched to a gene; V was cut back by 4 bases and J by 5 bases. Germline V gives CDR1 DFQATT, CDR2 SNEGSKA (reference sequence). DNA of the CDR3: TGCAGTGCTATCCTACTAGCGGGGGTGGGTGAGACCCAGTACTTC. This translates into CSAILLAGVGETQYF.

The chain recombines TRBV20-1 with TRBJ1-1; D is unclear. Trimming took 3 bases from V and 1 from J, leaving 9 bases between them. Germline V gene sequence: CDR1 DFQATT, CDR2 SNEGSKA (reference sequence). The CDR3 has 13 amino acids. The CDR3 loop is CSASSARNTEAFF. Here the CDR3 DNA reads TGCAGTGCTAGTAGTGCTAGGAACACTGAAGCTTTCTTT.

This clonotype was found many times. This chain uses TRBV5-1 with TRBJ2-5, with TRBD1 identical over 12 bases. Germline V gene sequence: CDR1 SGHRS, CDR2 YFSETQ. The CDR3 runs 17 residues. Trimming took 3 bases from V and 0 from J; bases not matched to a gene: 6. For the CDR3, the DNA is TGCGCCAGCAGCTGGGGGGACAGGGGGCCCTACCAAGAGACCCAGTACTTC. It specifies CASSWGDRGPYQETQYF. Full variable domain (rest looked up from reference TRBV5-1 and TRBJ2-5): KAGVTQTPRYLIKTRGQQVTLSCSPISGHRSVSWYQQTPGQGLQFLFEYFSETQRNKGNFPGRFSGRQFSNSRSEMNVSTLELGDSALYLCASSWGDRGPYQETQYFGPGTRLLVL.

In its sample, this clonotype was seen a few times. J is TRBJ1-1 and V is TRBV29-1; D gene ambiguous. Trimming pared 4 bases from V and 3 bases from J, leaving 12 bases between. The CDR3 sequence is 13 residues long. Looked up from germline, CDR1 is SQVTM and CDR2 is ANQGSEA. The CDR3 spells CSVVDHADTEAFF. The CDR3 region has the DNA TGCAGCGTTGTGGATCACGCGGACACTGAAGCTTTCTTT.

A single count supports this clonotype. The chain combines TRBV10-2 with TRBJ2-3; 10 bases match TRBD2. This CDR3 has 15 amino acids. Per germline, CDR1 WSHSY and CDR2 SAAADI. The J segment lost 2 bases and the V segment lost 6 bases, leaving 5 bases of the junction unmatched. DNA of the CDR3: TGCGCCAGCAGACCTAGCGGGGGAAACACAGATACGCAGTATTTT. Translated: CASRPSGGNTDTQYF.

As regards this clonotype: One junction end does not reproduce the germline sequence, and a read error may be involved. This chain connects TRBV7-9 to TRBJ1-2; 8 bases agree with TRBD1. In germline, CDR1 is SEHNR, CDR2 FQNEAQ (reference sequence). The CDR3 contains 13 residues. This CDR3 reads CTSSLQGAGGYTF. The CDR3 bases are TGTACCAGCAGCCTTCAGGGGGCAGGGGGCTACACCTTC.

In its sample, this clonotype was seen a few times. The chain couples TRBV20-1 to TRBJ2-7; D not resolved. The CDR3 is 14 amino acids. V lost 3 bases, J lost 1 base, and 13 bases lay in between. CDR1 is DFQATT, CDR2 SNEGSKA, per germline (reference sequence). The CDR3 reads CSASFWESSYEQYF. For the CDR3, the DNA is TGCAGTGCTAGTTTCTGGGAATCGTCCTACGAGCAGTACTTC.

This chain joins TRBV24-1 and TRBJ2-6; D remains ambiguous. Germline V lookup: CDR1 KGHDR, CDR2 SFDVKD. V lost 6 bases to trimming and J lost 1 base, with 3 bases between them. The CDR3 is 13 amino acids. The DNA of the CDR3 is TGTGCCACCAGTCCTTCTGGGGCCAACGTCCTGACTTTC. Translation gives CATSPSGANVLTF.

This clonotype was detected many times. This sequence joins TRBV7-2 and TRBJ2-1; 9 nucleotides line up with TRBD1. CDR1 is SGHTA, CDR2 FQGNSA, per germline. The V segment lost 4 bases and the J segment 11 bases; nucleotides outside the gene matches: 3. The CDR3 has 12 amino acids. CDR3 region: CASSYGTGQQFF. CDR3 DNA sequence: TGTGCCAGCAGCTACGGGACAGGGCAGCAGTTCTTC.

The chain links TRBV10-3 to TRBJ1-4; no firm D call. This CDR3 spans 13 amino acids. Per germline, CDR1 ENHRY and CDR2 SYGVKD. V was cut by 6 bases and J by 8 bases, with 13 bases left in between. This CDR3 is CAIRPTAEEKLFF. DNA for the CDR3: TGTGCCATCAGACCAACGGCGGAAGAAAAACTGTTTTTT.

The CDR3 nucleotides are TGTGCCAGCAGTTTATCGTCCGGGTTTGAGCAGTACTTC. Amino acids: CASSLSSGFEQYF. The chain carries TRBV27 and TRBJ2-7; D not resolved. Germline lookup yields CDR1 MNHEY and CDR2 SMNVEV (reference sequence). V was shortened by 0 bases and J by 7 bases, with 10 bases between the two germline ends. The length of the CDR3 is 13 residues.